The following is a TCR beta chain sequence with its context. What this receptor recognizes is not known. No much larger clone is present one base from it, and per-base qualities are unavailable. The record originates from a study of T cells in Graves' hyperthyroidism and ophthalmopathy (dated by TCRdb to about 2019). Turning to the overall study: Peripheral blood samples were taken at the time of initial diagnosis, prior to any treatment. TCR V-J signatures able to tell the groups apart were searched for in a discovery cohort of 95 or so patients, of whom more than 40 had Graves' ophthalmopathy and 57 had stable Graves' hyperthyroidism. Prospective prediction of ophthalmopathy was tested in an independent validation cohort of 18 to 20 hyperthyroidism patients and 17 patients who later progressed to ophthalmopathy. The 100 discovery patients were randomly split 7:3 into training and test sets. In several Graves' hyperthyroidism patients, the study also compared T-cell repertoires from thyroid tissue with T-cell repertoires from blood. Once sampling was done, hyperthyroidism patients were given methimazole at a starting dose of 30 mg daily, whereas ophthalmopathy patients were given high-dose intravenous methylprednisolone. The paper reports TCR Vbeta CDR3 sequencing of 140 or so peripheral blood samples: approximately 41 ophthalmopathy, fewer than 80 hyperthyroidism and about 17 progressor patients. Broad study findings and their caveats: Most expanded thyroid clonotypes (frequency above 0.001) were also detected in blood, a finding suggesting that blood repertoires may reflect thyroid immune responses. No statistical method was used to fix the sample size in advance, and group allocation was not hidden from the investigators. A 13 V-J signature model separated ophthalmopathy from stable hyperthyroidism, with around 91% sensitivity and around 84% specificity in cross-validation and 80%/75% in testing. In validation, progression to ophthalmopathy was predicted by the model with roughly 71% sensitivity and 72.22% specificity, a median of 6.5 months before onset.

From the cysteine through the phenylalanine, the CDR3 covers 15 amino acids. The DNA shown is the 45-base CDR3, in frame from base 1. V is shortened by 4 bases, J by 1 base, and the region joining them spans 14 bases. According to the germline V gene (reference sequence), CDR1 reads SGHKS and CDR2 reads YYEKEE. Amplification of TCR beta CDR3 regions was carried out from RNA transcripts. A first-round RT-PCR of the TCR CDR3 used the HTBI primer set with the Qiagen OneStep RT-PCR kit. Libraries were constructed in a second round of multiplex PCR, after which size selection and purification were performed. Sequencing of the libraries was done on an Illumina HiSeq2000 using paired-end 100 bp reads. For the original study's pipeline: SOAPnuke was used to process the raw data, with reads discarded if the reads contained adapters or uncalled bases, had a mean Phred below 15, or lacked an exact constant-primer or identifier match. High-quality paired reads were merged with COPE v1.2.5, and unique nucleotide sequences were defined as clonotypes. MiTCR v1.1 was used to align clonotypes to the IMGT TRBV, TRBD and TRBJ reference segments. The analysis included only V-J combinations with a frequency above 0.0001, which together covered 99% to 99.2% of the repertoires. A TCS score was defined as the ratio between F50 (clonal expansion) and ExV (chaos), using BLOSUM62-based TCRdist between CDR3 peptides within each V-J. Welch's t-statistics and random forest reduced some 510 V-J features to 10 to 15, which were used in a naive Bayes classifier (R e1071). TCRdb applied fastp at Q25 and MiXCR to the public reads, then kept only in-frame beta chains. Rows with one shared CDR3 protein collapse into an entry with the most common genes and DNA. TCRdb's processing, not the authors', yielded these V and J calls. The table for this sample lists roughly 250,000 distinct CDR3 sequences; 13% to 15% of them were counted only once. In total, the top ten clones hold approximately 12% of the sample.

The hyperthyroidism patients were between 18 and 65 years old and newly diagnosed, with a disease duration of less than 2 months. Any patient with an uncontrolled infection, another autoimmune disease, pregnancy or lactation was excluded. Clinical symptoms, serum thyroxine and TRAb, thyroid ultrasound, and orbital computed tomography formed the basis for the diagnoses. Blood from progressor patients was drawn when they were first diagnosed with hyperthyroidism, before any ophthalmopathy symptoms appeared. Ficoll-Paque density gradient centrifugation was used to isolate PBMCs from around 10 ml of fresh peripheral blood. Progressor patients were initially diagnosed with Graves' hyperthyroidism and developed ophthalmopathy during follow-up. Total RNA was extracted with Trizol reagent, and quality was checked on an Agilent 2100 Bioanalyzer.

Sequenced sample: blood. Recombination connected TRBV5-5 to TRBJ1-2; TRBD1 is a weak D gene call, 5 bases matching. The TCR sequence derives from a woman in her thirties or forties with Graves' hyperthyroidism that later progressed to Graves' ophthalmopathy. The CDR3 in this case is CASSPSAGDNYGYTF. DNA sequence: TGTGCCAGCAGCCCCTCAGCGGGGGATAACTATGGCTACACCTTC.